Listed below are T cell receptor beta chains from one sample, sequenced in a study of blood T cell repertoires in COVID-19. The assay was immunoSEQ multiplex PCR, and TCRdb's table has in-frame clones only and misses some. The data contain about 39,000 clones, around 86% of them singletons. Sequencing was done on a sample of peripheral blood. These receptors were collected from a man between 40 and 49 years old with active COVID-19. The CDR3 runs from the conserved cysteine through the conserved F or W. Each record gives: D gene, clone size, J gene, V gene, CDR3 DNA, CDR3 protein. D genes are given only for firm matches. Clone size is shown for a subset of rows, as once, few, many or a class of expanded clone.

>NA|NA|TRBJ2-1|TRBV19
TGTGCCAGTAGTTCTTCGGGGAGCTCCTACAATGAGCAGTTCTTC
CASSSSGSSYNEQFF
>NA|NA|TRBJ2-1|TRBV7-3
TGTGCCAGCAGCTCGGGGTCTGGGGAGCAGTTCTTC
CASSSGSGEQFF
>TRBD1|NA|TRBJ1-4|TRBV19
TGTGCCAGTAGTACCGCCCGGACAGGGGGCGGTGAAAAACTGTTTTTT
CASSTARTGGGEKLFF
>NA|NA|TRBJ2-2|TRBV15
TGTGCCACCAGAGCCGACAGGGAGGACACCGGGGAGCTGTTTTTT
CATRADREDTGELFF
>TRBD1|NA|TRBJ2-2|TRBV5-1
TGCGCCAGCAGCTTGGGACAGGGGAACACCGGGGAGCTGTTTTTT
CASSLGQGNTGELFF
>NA|once|TRBJ2-1|TRBV12-5
TGTGCTAGTGGTCCCCCCGGGACACTGAGCTCCTACAATGAGCAGTTCTTC
CASGPPGTLSSYNEQFF
>TRBD2|NA|TRBJ2-7|TRBV7-2
TGTGCCAGCAGCTTAGTGGGCGGGAGTTACGAGCAGTACTTC
CASSLVGGSYEQYF
>NA|NA|TRBJ2-7|TRBV10-1
TGCGCCAGCAGTTCTCGGCGGGCCCCCGGGAGCGAGCAGTACTTC
CASSSRRAPGSEQYF
>TRBD1|NA|TRBJ2-3|TRBV9
TGTGCCAGCAGCACCACAGGGGTCACAGATACGCAGTATTTT
CASSTTGVTDTQYF
>NA|NA|TRBJ2-7|TRBV21-1
TGTGCCAGCAGCGAAAAACAGGTACTGATCTACGAGCAGTACTTC
CASSEKQVLIYEQYF
>TRBD2|NA|TRBJ2-3|TRBV19
TGTGCCAGTAGTATCCTAGCGGGAGGTGGAGATACGCAGTATTTT
CASSILAGGGDTQYF
>NA|NA|TRBJ2-2|TRBV5-4
TGTGCCAGCAGTTCCCGGGCAGGGGACACCGGGGAGCTGTTTTTT
CASSSRAGDTGELFF
>TRBD2|NA|TRBJ2-1|TRBV4-2
TGTGCCAGCAGCCAAGTCCTTCCGGGGGAGGGCCTTAATGAGCAGTTCTTC
CASSQVLPGEGLNEQFF
>TRBD1|NA|TRBJ1-3|TRBV6-1
TGTGCCAGCAGTGAATTCACGGGGACAGGGGTATTCGGAAACACCATATATTTT
CASSEFTGTGVFGNTIYF
>NA|NA|TRBJ1-2|TRBV6-4
TGTGCCAGCAGTGACGGGGGGAACTATGGCTACACCTTC
CASSDGGNYGYTF
>TRBD2|NA|TRBJ2-1|TRBV28
TGTGCCAGCATCCCTTCTAGCGGGAGGGAGAATGAGAAAGGAGAGCAGTTCTTC
CASIPSSGRENEKGEQFF
>NA|once|TRBJ1-2|TRBV28
TGTGCCAGCAGTCTCATGACAGCGACCGGGAACTATGGCTACACCTTC
CASSLMTATGNYGYTF
>NA|few|TRBJ2-7|TRBV11-2
TGTGCCAGCAGCCCGCAGGGCTCCTACGAGCAGTACTTC
CASSPQGSYEQYF
>NA|NA|TRBJ1-5|TRBV28
TGTGCCAGCAACCGACGGAGCAGCCAGCCCCAGCATTTT
CASNRRSSQPQHF
>NA|NA|TRBJ2-1|TRBV21-1
TGTGCCAGCAGCATGTGGAGGGGCAATGAGCAGTTCTTC
CASSMWRGNEQFF
>NA|NA|TRBJ1-2|TRBV12-2
TGTGCAAGTCGCTCATATGGCTCAGGGAAAGGCTACACCTTC
CASRSYGSGKGYTF
>TRBD2|NA|TRBJ2-5|TRBV3-1/TRBV3-2
TGTGCCAGCAGCCAAGGTCAGGCGGGAGGGCCGTGGGGGGAGACCCAGTACTTC
CASSQGQAGGPWGETQYF
>NA|NA|TRBJ2-3|TRBV10-1
TGCGCCAGCAGTGGGGGCCAGGGAAATTCAGATACGCAGTATTTT
CASSGGQGNSDTQYF
>NA|NA|TRBJ2-1|TRBV7-3
TGTGCCAGCAGCTTAATACGGGGGACCCTTCAGGATGAGCAGTTCTTC
CASSLIRGTLQDEQFF
>NA|NA|TRBJ1-2|TRBV28
TGTGCCAGCGAGGGGGAGGGTGGCTACACCTTC
CASEGEGGYTF
>NA|NA|TRBJ2-6|TRBV5-1
TGCGCCAGCAGCCTCCGACGGGTGGGGGCCAACGTCCTGACTTTC
CASSLRRVGANVLTF
>TRBD1|NA|TRBJ2-1|TRBV29-1
TGCAGCGTTGGCCCAGGGGGCGTCCTTGCTAATGAGCAGTTCTTC
CSVGPGGVLANEQFF
>TRBD2|NA|TRBJ2-7|TRBV5-1
TGCGCCAGCAGCAGATGGACTAGAATGTACGAGCAGTACTTC
CASSRWTRMYEQYF
>TRBD2|NA|TRBJ2-2|TRBV27
TGTGCCAGCAGGGGGGGGACTCTCCACACCGGGGAGCTGTTTTTT
CASRGGTLHTGELFF
>NA|NA|TRBJ2-5|TRBV6-1
TGTGCCAGCAGTGAATCGCAGGGGTGGGAGACCCAGTACTTC
CASSESQGWETQYF
>TRBD1|NA|TRBJ1-1|TRBV27
TGTGCCAGCAGTTTATCCGGGACAGGGCTCCGCGCTGAAGCTTTCTTT
CASSLSGTGLRAEAFF
>TRBD2|NA|TRBJ2-7|TRBV11-1
TGTGCCAGCAGCTTAGCGCGTGGCAGCGGGATTAGCTACGAGCAGTACTTC
CASSLARGSGISYEQYF
>TRBD2|NA|TRBJ2-7|TRBV5-1
TGCGCCAGCAGCCCTAGACTAGCTCCAGATTCTTACGAGCAGTACTTC
CASSPRLAPDSYEQYF
>TRBD1|NA|TRBJ1-4|TRBV18
TGTGCCAGCTCACTGGGACAGCCTACAACTAATGAAAAACTGTTTTTT
CASSLGQPTTNEKLFF
>NA|few|TRBJ2-5|TRBV5-4
TGTGCTTTCACGGACGGGCTAGCGGAAAGGGGGGAGACCCAGTACTTC
CAFTDGLAERGETQYF
>TRBD1|NA|TRBJ1-4|TRBV7-9
TGTGCCAGCAGCCGGGACAGGGCCCTTAATGAAAAACTGTTTTTT
CASSRDRALNEKLFF
>NA|NA|TRBJ2-3|TRBV3-1/TRBV3-2
TGTGCCAGCAGCCAAGGGCTGGGCGGCACAGATACGCAGTATTTT
CASSQGLGGTDTQYF
>NA|NA|TRBJ2-1|TRBV19
TGTGCCAGTAGTATTAGGGGGAGTTGGAACAATGAGCAGTTCTTC
CASSIRGSWNNEQFF
>NA|NA|TRBJ2-3|TRBV6-5
TGTGCCAGCAGTTACTCTAGCGAGAACCCAGATACGCAGTATTTT
CASSYSSENPDTQYF
>NA|NA|TRBJ1-3|TRBV28
TGTGCCAGCAGTGCCCTGACAGGTTATAGCTCTGGAAACACCATATATTTT
CASSALTGYSSGNTIYF
>NA|NA|TRBJ2-3|TRBV4-1
TGCGCCAGCAGCCGAGACAATACCGCCGCGGCTAGCACAGATACGCAGTATTTT
CASSRDNTAAASTDTQYF
>NA|NA|TRBJ2-1|TRBV4-2
TGTGCCAGCAGCAAAGGGTGGGGGGAGAAGTATAGCAATGAGCAGTTCTTC
CASSKGWGEKYSNEQFF
>NA|NA|TRBJ1-1|TRBV18
TGTGCCAGCTCACCAGCAGGGAACACTGAAGCTTTCTTT
CASSPAGNTEAFF
>TRBD2|few|TRBJ2-1|TRBV5-8
TGTGCCAGCAGGTCCCTAGCGGGAGTTTGGAATGAGCAGTTCTTC
CASRSLAGVWNEQFF
>NA|NA|TRBJ2-6|TRBV7-9
TGTGCCAGCAGCTTACCAGGGTCTGGGGCCAACGTCCTGACTTTC
CASSLPGSGANVLTF
>TRBD2|NA|TRBJ2-5|TRBV5-6
TGTGCCAGCAGCTTGGTTGGTCCAGGGCGGGGGAAAATGGAGACCCAGTACTTC
CASSLVGPGRGKMETQYF
>TRBD1|once|TRBJ2-7|TRBV28
TGTGCCAGCCTTAGACAGGGGGCCTACGAGCAGTACTTC
CASLRQGAYEQYF
>TRBD1|NA|TRBJ2-7|TRBV5-1
TGCGCCAGCAGCTTGGGGGGTACAGGGGAGTTCAAATTAAACTACGAGCAGTACTTC
CASSLGGTGEFKLNYEQYF
>NA|NA|TRBJ1-5|TRBV30
TGTGCCTTGGATACAGGGTTTAGAAATCAGCCCCAGCATTTT
CALDTGFRNQPQHF
>NA|NA|TRBJ1-2|TRBV19
TGTGCCAGTAGTATCGGGACATCCTATGGCTACACCTTC
CASSIGTSYGYTF
>TRBD2|once|TRBJ2-1|TRBV5-1
TGCGCCAGCAGCTTCACTAGCGTGGGGGGCAATGAGCAGTTCTTC
CASSFTSVGGNEQFF
>NA|few|TRBJ2-3|TRBV21-1
TGTGCCAGCAGCAGACCTCACCGGGGAGGGCGGAGGGACACAGATACGCAGTATTTT
CASSRPHRGGRRDTDTQYF
>TRBD1|NA|TRBJ1-6|TRBV7-9
TGTGCCAGCAGCAACAGGGGTTCACCCCTCCACTTT
CASSNRGSPLHF
>NA|few|TRBJ2-5|TRBV6-5
TGTGCCAGCAGTTACCGGGCGGGAGAGACCCAGTACTTC
CASSYRAGETQYF